This is a list of T cell receptor beta chains from one sample in a study of cytomegalovirus exposure and HLA in healthy donors. Method: immunoSEQ multiplex PCR; TCRdb's copy keeps in-frame clones and lacks some. Among some 100,000 clones listed, about four fifths were seen once. Sequenced: PBMCs. The source is a male donor in good health and CMV-seropositive. Both conserved end residues are part of each CDR3. The order of the fields is clone size, V gene, J gene, D gene, CDR3 DNA, CDR3 protein. D genes are given only for firm matches. Rows may omit the clone size; those that give it use once, few, many or a size class.

NA	TRBV7-2	TRBJ2-7	TRBD1	TGTGCCAGCAGCCTCGGGACAGGGGTGTCCTACGAGCAGTACTTC	CASSLGTGVSYEQYF
once	TRBV15	TRBJ2-5	NA	TGTGCCACCAGCCCCCGAGGGATCACAGAGACCCAGTACTTC	CATSPRGITETQYF
NA	TRBV4-1	TRBJ2-7	NA	TGCGCCAGCAGCCAAGGGCTCGGGGGGCGCGACGAGCAGTACTTC	CASSQGLGGRDEQYF
NA	TRBV7-8	TRBJ1-2	NA	TGTGCCAGCAGCTTAACCGCCGGCGGGGGGGAGGGGGTTGGCTATGGCTACACCTTC	CASSLTAGGGEGVGYGYTF
NA	TRBV2	TRBJ1-5	TRBD1	TGTGCCAGCAGTCGGGACAGGGCTAGCAATCAGCCCCAGCATTTT	CASSRDRASNQPQHF
NA	TRBV5-6	TRBJ1-1	NA	TGTGCCAGCAGCTTATATAAGCGGGAAGCTTTCTTT	CASSLYKREAFF
once	TRBV7-9	TRBJ1-1	NA	TGTTCCAGCAGCTCCCGGTCAGCTTTCTTT	CSSSSRSAFF
NA	TRBV27	TRBJ2-1	TRBD1	TGTGCCAGCAGCATTTGGACAGGGATCCATGAGCAGTTCTTC	CASSIWTGIHEQFF
NA	TRBV5-4	TRBJ2-5	TRBD2	TGTGCCAGCAGACGAGCGGGGAAAGAGACCCAGTACTTC	CASRRAGKETQYF
NA	TRBV19	TRBJ2-5	TRBD1	TGTGCCAGTAGTATGCAGGAAAGGGGGCCGAGGTGGGACACCCAGTACTTC	CASSMQERGPRWDTQYF
NA	TRBV14	TRBJ2-2	NA	TGTGCCAGCAGCCACATAGCGGATATCACCGGGGAGCTGTTTTTT	CASSHIADITGELFF
NA	TRBV5-1	TRBJ1-1	NA	TGCGCCAGCAGCTTGGTCCGGGGATCAATAAACACTGAAGCTTTCTTT	CASSLVRGSINTEAFF
NA	TRBV5-6	TRBJ2-7	TRBD1	TGTGCCAGCAGCTTGGCAGGACAGGGGATCTCCTACGAGCAGTACTTC	CASSLAGQGISYEQYF
few	TRBV29-1	TRBJ1-4	TRBD1	TGCAGCGTAGGGGGTCAGGGGGCCCCCAAGGAACTGTTTTTT	CSVGGQGAPKELFF
NA	TRBV29-1	TRBJ1-1	TRBD1	TGCAGCGCAGACAGGGGGCTTGGCACTGAAGCTTTCTTT	CSADRGLGTEAFF
once	TRBV6-6	TRBJ2-7	NA	TGTGCCAGCAGTTACCCAGGGATTTTTGACGAGCAGTACTTC	CASSYPGIFDEQYF
NA	TRBV9	TRBJ2-3	NA	TGTGCCAGCAGCTACAGTTATCGCACAGATACGCAGTATTTT	CASSYSYRTDTQYF
NA	TRBV5-1	TRBJ1-6	NA	TGCGCCAGCAGCTGGTACTCGGACGGGATCTCCTATAATTCACCCCTCCACTTT	CASSWYSDGISYNSPLHF
NA	TRBV19	TRBJ1-5	TRBD1	TGTGCCAGTAGTATAACCCTTACAGGGGCGGTCTCTCAGCCCCAGCATTTT	CASSITLTGAVSQPQHF
NA	TRBV5-4	TRBJ1-1	NA	TGTGCCAGCAGCTTGCAGGGTAAGAACACTGAAGCTTTCTTT	CASSLQGKNTEAFF
NA	TRBV6-6	TRBJ1-5	NA	TGTGCCAGCAGTTACCCGGACACGGGCTCTAAACGACCCCAGCATTTT	CASSYPDTGSKRPQHF